This entry features one T cell receptor (beta chain) sequence. It has no known antigen specificity. Base qualities are missing; no much larger clone stands one base away. This specimen comes from a study of blood T cell repertoires in COVID-19 (dated by TCRdb to the early 2020s). Regarding the complete study: Samples covering the acute and convalescent phases of COVID-19 were provided by collaborators in the United States, Italy and Spain. The prospective study material was composed of cDNA or gDNA derived from T cells, B-cell-depleted T cells, or PBMCs. Subjects who had been exposed to COVID-19, were actively infected with it, or had recovered from it provided the deeply sampled blood TCRbeta repertoires that made up the dataset. The repertoires were released in a freely available public database meant as a resource for research on the immune response to SARS-CoV-2. The samples were drawn from the first 160 participants of the ongoing ImmuneRACE study and from some 1,300 subjects provided by 6 global collaborators. The sample metadata nearly always contained a de-identified subject ID, COVID-19 status, age in years and sex. Where available, HLA class I and class II types were taken from metadata supplied by the sample provider and were not determined by assay-based typing.

TCRbeta CDR3 regions were amplified from genomic DNA using the immunoSEQ Assay, a bias-controlled multiplex PCR. As for the authors' bioinformatics: Nucleated cell counts per sample were estimated from amplification of reference gene primers within the assay. Sequence reads were collapsed and filtered to measure the absolute abundance of every unique TCRbeta CDR3 rearrangement. Productive Simpson clonality was computed per sample as the square root of Simpson's diversity index over productive rearrangements. In its TCRdb copy, this immuneACCESS table keeps in-frame sequences only and misses some clones. Where compared with another copy, unresolved V genes explain less than half of these, and the others have no known cause. The V and J calls and the clone size are those of that table, but D and trimming were determined from the DNA. The sample table shows over 200,000 clones, and about 90% are seen once. The ten largest clones add up to approximately 10% of the sample.

What the research found in general, with its limitations: The quantity of clinical and demographic metadata differed by source and by participant and was supplied without curation.

The CDR3 covers 11 residues, taking in both the cysteine and the phenylalanine. CDR3 DNA only is kept here, 33 bases in frame from base 1. The CDR1 and CDR2 encoded by the germline V gene are SNHLY and FYNNEI. Trimming takes 7 bases from V and 7 bases from J, and the germline ends sit 11 bases apart. Participants in the prospective study were enrolled through a virtual design, were aged roughly 18 to 100 years, and lived in 24 United States geographic areas. In the prospective study, cohorts were assigned on the basis of participant-reported clinical history obtained from a screening survey and a study questionnaire. For ImmuneRACE Cohort 3, a participant was defined as recovered based on two consecutive negative NP/OP PCR tests, clearance by a healthcare professional, or resolution of symptoms. Mobile phlebotomists in the prospective study collected whole blood, serum and a nasopharyngeal or oropharyngeal swab from every participant. Participants in the prospective study had the option to provide additional blood draws and questionnaires over a roughly 2-month period. Blood samples from the prospective study were shipped frozen or at room temperature prior to DNA extraction.

This sequence uses TRBV2 and TRBJ2-7; the D gene assignment is ambiguous. The sequencing input was PBMCs or T cells enriched from blood (not recorded which). The source of this sequence is a man aged 25-40 years who had recovered from COVID-19. The DNA is TGTGCCAGCAACGACTTAATTGAGCAGTACTTC. The encoded protein is CASNDLIEQYF. With the rest looked up from the reference TRBV2 and TRBJ2-7 genes rather than sequenced, the full variable domain is EPEVTQTPSHQVTQMGQEVILRCVPISNHLYFYWYRQILGQKVEFLVSFYNNEISEKSEIFDDQFSVERPDGSNFTLKIRSTKLEDSAMYFCASNDLIEQYFGPGTRLTVT.